The 31 T cell receptor beta chains given below trace back to one sample, sequenced in a study of blood T cell repertoires in COVID-19. Using immunoSEQ multiplex PCR, the repertoire was profiled, and TCRdb retains in-frame clones only, with some absent. The sample carries some 220,000 clones, approximately 78% recorded once. Material for sequencing was peripheral blood. The source of these receptors is an older woman with COVID-19, enrolled during active disease.

The V and J genes are TRBV9 and TRBJ2-2; D unresolved. The V gene's germline CDR1 is SGDLS and CDR2 YYNGEE. CDR3 length: 13 amino acids. Trimming took off 10 bases at V and 1 base at J, with 11 bases between the two ends. The CDR3 loop is CAAVGENTGELFF. CDR3 coding DNA: TGTGCCGCCGTCGGAGAGAACACCGGGGAGCTGTTTTTT. Looking up the rest from reference TRBV9 and TRBJ2-2 gives the full variable domain: DSGVTQTPKHLITATGQRVTLRCSPRSGDLSVYWYQQSLDQGLQFLIQYYNGEERAKGNILERFSAQQFPDLHSELNLSSLELGDSALYFCAAVGENTGELFFGEGSRLTVL.

This rearrangement joins TRBV6-5 to TRBJ1-2; no reliable D call. The CDR3 has 12 amino acids. V lost 6 bases to trimming and J lost 2 bases, with 7 bases between them. CDR1 and CDR2 (germline): MNHEY, SVGAGI. The CDR3 bases are TGTGCCAGCAGCGCAGCGAACTATGGCTACACCTTC. Protein sequence: CASSAANYGYTF.

The chain recombines TRBV19 with TRBJ2-2; 8 bases match TRBD2. This CDR3 is built from 16 residues. Germline assignment: CDR1 LNHDA and CDR2 SQIVND (reference sequence). V dropped 5 bases and J dropped 6; count of bases not matched to a gene: 11. The CDR3 reads CASSWGRAGVAGELFF. For the CDR3, the DNA is TGTGCCAGTAGTTGGGGGCGAGCGGGAGTGGCCGGGGAGCTGTTTTTT.

Only a few counts were recorded for this clone. The chain joins TRBV10-3 to TRBJ2-7, with TRBD2 identical over 11 bases. The germline gives CDR1 ENHRY, CDR2 SYGVKD. V was clipped by 6 bases and J by 4 bases; unmatched bases: 8. This CDR3 comprises 15 residues. This CDR3 is CAISRLAGTEYEQYF. CDR3 coding DNA: TGTGCCATCAGCCGACTAGCGGGAACCGAGTACGAGCAGTACTTC.

This clone was picked up a small number of times. This chain uses TRBV9 with TRBJ2-4; TRBD1 might be the D (6 bases). V was shortened by 2 bases and J by 8 bases, with 11 bases between the two germline ends. This CDR3 is 13 amino acids long. CDR1 and CDR2 from the germline V gene are SGDLS and YYNGEE. Here the CDR3 DNA reads TGTGCCAGCAGCGTCCAGGGGCGGGACATTCAGTACTTC. Protein product: CASSVQGRDIQYF. Filled out from reference TRBV9 and TRBJ2-4, the complete variable domain reads DSGVTQTPKHLITATGQRVTLRCSPRSGDLSVYWYQQSLDQGLQFLIQYYNGEERAKGNILERFSAQQFPDLHSELNLSSLELGDSALYFCASSVQGRDIQYFGAGTRLSVL.

This clone was seen just once. V usage is TRBV28 and J usage is TRBJ2-7; TRBD2 aligns across 12 bases. V shed 2 bases, J shed 5 bases, and the junction held 10 bases outside the gene matches. The germline gives CDR1 MDHEN, CDR2 SYDVKM. The CDR3 has 17 residues. The CDR3 spells CASSLRASGRALDEQYF. DNA of the CDR3: TGTGCCAGCAGTTTAAGGGCTAGCGGGAGGGCCTTGGACGAGCAGTACTTC.

This chain connects TRBV19 to TRBJ1-3; the D is unclear. The ends were cut back, 6 bases at V and 4 bases at J, with 16 bases in the middle. The germline CDR1 and CDR2 sequences are LNHDA and SQIVND (reference sequence). This CDR3 has 15 residues. The CDR3 DNA follows: TGTGCCAGTAGCCCAGAGGATCGAGGGGGAAACACCATATATTTT. Amino acids: CASSPEDRGGNTIYF.

The V gene is TRBV28, the J gene TRBJ2-1, with 9 bases lining up with TRBD1. V was pared by 8 bases and J by 4 bases, with 6 bases of the junction left unmatched. CDR1 MDHEN and CDR2 SYDVKM come from the germline V gene. CDR3 length: 14 residues. The CDR3 DNA is TGTGCCAGCCTGGGGACAGGGCAGTACAATGAGCAGTTCTTC. It encodes CASLGTGQYNEQFF. The full variable domain, rest sourced from reference TRBV28 and TRBJ2-1, is DVKVTQSSRYLVKRTGEKVFLECVQDMDHENMFWYRQDPGLGLRLIYFSYDVKMKEKGDIPEGYSVSREKKERFSLILESASTNQTSMYLCASLGTGQYNEQFFGPGTRLTVL.

The CDR3 DNA sequence: TGTGCCAGCAGCCAAGATTCGAGGAGACAGGGAGAGGATGGCTACACCTTC. Its translation: CASSQDSRRQGEDGYTF. The chain combines TRBV3-1 (or the pseudogene TRBV3-2) with TRBJ1-2; 7 bases align to TRBD1. The germline V gene encodes CDR1 LGHDT and CDR2 YNNKEL (reference sequence). V lost 0 bases, J lost 6 bases, and 13 bases stayed unmatched. This CDR3 has 17 amino acids.

The chain employs TRBV15 and TRBJ2-5; TRBD1 matches 8 bases. CDR1 is LNHNV and CDR2 is YYDKDF in the germline V gene (reference sequence). This CDR3 is 16 amino acids long. V shed 2 bases and J 9 bases; nucleotides not matched to a gene: 14. Written as DNA, the CDR3 is TGTGCCACCAGCAGACCAACCGCACGACAGGGGACGTCCCAGTACTTC. It encodes CATSRPTARQGTSQYF.

This clone was counted once. This chain joins TRBV7-2 and TRBJ2-1; 12 bases line up with TRBD1. CDR3 length equals 17 residues. Germline CDR1 SGHTA, CDR2 FQGNSA. Trimming removed 0 bases from V and 8 bases from J; junction bases left unmatched: 8. CDR3: CASSLAGTGGVFYEQFF. The CDR3 DNA is TGTGCCAGCAGCTTAGCCGGGACAGGGGGCGTTTTTTATGAGCAGTTCTTC.

This rearrangement joins TRBV2 to TRBJ1-4; the match to TRBD1 covers 11 bases. CDR3 length: 15 residues. V lost 4 bases, J lost 8 bases, and 6 bases stayed unmatched. Germline loops: CDR1 SNHLY, CDR2 FYNNEI. In nucleotides, the CDR3 is TGTGCCAGCAGTGGCTCTGGGACAGGGGGGGAAAAACTGTTTTTT. This gives the protein CASSGSGTGGEKLFF.

This rearrangement joins TRBV27 to TRBJ1-2; 7 bases line up with TRBD1. V lost 5 bases, J lost 4 bases, and 7 bases stayed unmatched. The germline V gene encodes CDR1 MNHEY and CDR2 SMNVEV (reference sequence). The CDR3 is 14 residues long. The CDR3 DNA reads as TGTGCCAGCAGTCCCTCGACAGGGCCCTATGGCTACACCTTC. This sequence encodes CASSPSTGPYGYTF.

This chain uses TRBV5-1 with TRBJ2-7, with 10 nucleotides matching TRBD2. The trim removed 6 bases at V and 1 base at J, leaving 10 bases unmatched. This CDR3 contains 16 residues. Germline assignment: CDR1 SGHRS and CDR2 YFSETQ. In DNA form, the CDR3 reads TGCGCCAGCACAGCACTAGCGGGAACATCTTCCTACGAGCAGTACTTC. Amino acids: CASTALAGTSSYEQYF.

This clone was picked up a small number of times. V is TRBV29-1 and J is TRBJ2-5; TRBD1 agrees at 8 bases. There are 18 residues in the CDR3. The V segment lost 6 bases and the J segment 0 bases; nucleotides outside the gene matches: 18. Germline V lookup: CDR1 SQVTM, CDR2 ANQGSEA. In DNA, the CDR3 is TGCAGCGTCCATAGGGGGATAGTTGACAGGGGCTACCAAGAGACCCAGTACTTC. This codes for CSVHRGIVDRGYQETQYF.

This clone came up many times. Different DNA sequences within this sample yield the same CDR3. This rearrangement joins TRBV20-1 to TRBJ1-5, with TRBD1 as a possible D gene (5 bases). The CDR3 spans 11 residues. CDR1 is DFQATT and CDR2 is SNEGSKA in the germline V gene (reference sequence). Trimming took off 6 bases at V and 5 bases at J, with 8 bases between the two ends. CDR3 sequence (DNA): TGCAGTGCCCAGGGTGATCAGCCCCAGCATTTT. It is translated as CSAQGDQPQHF.

This clone was counted only a few times. The rearrangement uses TRBV5-8 and TRBJ1-1, with TRBD1 matching 10 bases. The CDR3 runs to 15 residues. V was pared by 4 bases and J by 4 bases, with 7 bases of the junction left unmatched. The V gene's germline CDR1 is SGHTS and CDR2 YDEGEE. The CDR3 DNA reads as TGTGCCAGCAGCCGACGACAGGGGGCAGGCACTGAAGCTTTCTTT. Translated, it gives CASSRRQGAGTEAFF.

The chain is built from TRBV28 and TRBJ2-1, with D possibly being TRBD1 (6 bases). With 8 bases removed from V and 4 bases from J, the gap between germline ends came to 24 bases. From germline, CDR1 is MDHEN and CDR2 SYDVKM. The CDR3 is made up of 17 amino acids. DNA of the CDR3: TGTGCCAGCTTTCCCCAGGGGCCCCGAGCAAGGTACAATGAGCAGTTCTTC. Its protein product is CASFPQGPRARYNEQFF.

V gene TRBV27 combines with J gene TRBJ2-1, with 7 bases that match TRBD2. The germline CDR1 and CDR2 sequences are MNHEY and SMNVEV (reference sequence). The ends lost 7 bases at V and 8 bases at J; junction bases unmatched: 14. CDR3 size: 15 residues. The CDR3 DNA reads as TGTGCCAGCACCCCCCCCAGCGGGAATTTTGATGAGCAGTTCTTC. It codes for CASTPPSGNFDEQFF.

The genes are TRBV9 and TRBJ1-4; 9 positions agree with TRBD1. V was clipped by 3 bases and J by 7 bases; unmatched bases: 7. CDR1 is SGDLS, CDR2 YYNGEE, per germline. This CDR3 spans 15 amino acids. The CDR3 loop reads CASSARDRVREKLFF. The CDR3 DNA follows: TGTGCCAGCAGCGCCCGGGACAGGGTGCGTGAAAAACTGTTTTTT.

The chain uses TRBV19 and TRBJ2-2; 14 nucleotides match TRBD2. V lost 6 bases to trimming and J lost 6 bases; unmatched junction nucleotides: 3. Germline V gene data show CDR1 as LNHDA and CDR2 as SQIVND (reference sequence). The CDR3 has 15 amino acids. CDR3 residues: CASSSTSGRAGELFF. DNA for the CDR3: TGTGCCAGTAGCTCGACTAGCGGGAGGGCCGGGGAGCTGTTTTTT.

This clone has only one observation. The rearrangement joins TRBV11-2 to TRBJ2-7; 7 bases agree with TRBD1. Unmatched junction bases numbered 6, after V lost 5 bases and J lost 5 bases. The germline CDR1 and CDR2 sequences are SGHAT and FQNNGV. The CDR3 totals 13 residues. CDR3 nucleotides: TGTGCCAGCAGCGAGGACAGGTTCCACGAGCAGTACTTC. It codes for CASSEDRFHEQYF.

The count of this clone is one. This chain joins TRBV2 and TRBJ2-7; TRBD2 matches at 8 bases. CDR3 length: 15 residues. Unmatched junction bases numbered 7, after V lost 2 bases and J lost 4 bases. CDR1 and CDR2 (germline): SNHLY, FYNNEI. In nucleotides, the CDR3 is TGTGCCAGCAGTGAAAATACTAGCGGTAGATACGAGCAGTACTTC. Its translation: CASSENTSGRYEQYF.

The rearrangement uses TRBV20-1 and TRBJ2-1; perhaps TRBD2 as D (6 bases). This CDR3 region has 14 residues. CDR1 and CDR2 (germline): DFQATT, SNEGSKA (reference sequence). V was trimmed by 6 bases and J by 2 bases, leaving 14 bases between them. As DNA, the CDR3 is TGCAGTGCCAGTAGCGGTCGGACCTACAATGAGCAGTTCTTC. It yields the protein CSASSGRTYNEQFF.

The chain links TRBV9 to TRBJ1-3; 12 bases fit TRBD1. Trimming took 4 bases from V and 6 from J; bases not matched to a gene: 5. Germline CDR1 is SGDLS and CDR2 is YYNGEE. This CDR3 has 15 amino acids. The CDR3 bases are TGTGCCAGCAGCCCCGGGACAGGGGGCACAAACACCATATATTTT. Its protein is CASSPGTGGTNTIYF.

The chain is built from TRBV5-1 and TRBJ1-2, with D possibly matching TRBD1 (5 bases). This CDR3 has 18 residues. CDR1 SGHRS and CDR2 YFSETQ come from the germline V gene. Trimming took off 4 bases at V and 0 bases at J, with 22 bases between the two ends. CDR3 in DNA: TGCGCCAGCAGCCCCGACGGGACTATTAGGTTAGCTAACTATGGCTACACCTTC. Protein: CASSPDGTIRLANYGYTF.

This sequence joins TRBV6-5 and TRBJ1-1; the D is unclear. CDR3 length: 13 residues. Trimming left V 8 bases short and J 4 bases short, with 14 bases between. Germline V gene sequence: CDR1 MNHEY, CDR2 SVGAGI. The CDR3 DNA reads TGTGCCAGCTCGGAGGTGGTTAGCACTGAAGCTTTCTTT. Amino acid sequence: CASSEVVSTEAFF.

The chain joins TRBV9 to TRBJ2-5; 7 nucleotides match TRBD1. V lost 0 bases to trimming and J lost 4 bases; unmatched junction nucleotides: 6. The length of the CDR3 is 15 residues. From germline, CDR1 is SGDLS and CDR2 YYNGEE. CDR3 nucleotide sequence: TGTGCCAGCAGCGTAGCTGTTGAGGGGGCAGAGACCCAGTACTTC. It yields the protein CASSVAVEGAETQYF.

Written as DNA, the CDR3 is TGTGCCAGCGGAGTGGTGGGAGGTAGCACAGATACGCAGTATTTT. It translates to CASGVVGGSTDTQYF. The V and J genes are TRBV28 and TRBJ2-3; D is possibly TRBD2 (6 bases). The ends were cut back, 8 bases at V and 0 bases at J, with 15 bases in the middle. CDR1 and CDR2 from the germline V gene are MDHEN and SYDVKM. The CDR3 has 15 residues.

CDR3 sequence (DNA): TGTGCCAGCAGCGCCTCCGTTTACACTGAAGCTTTCTTT. This codes for CASSASVYTEAFF. This chain joins TRBV9 and TRBJ1-1, with unresolved D. Germline values: CDR1 SGDLS, CDR2 YYNGEE. The V end lost 3 bases, the J end lost 3 bases, and 9 bases lay between the germline ends. CDR3 length equals 13 residues.

The J gene is TRBJ1-5, the V gene TRBV27, with TRBD1 as a possible D gene (5 bases). The CDR3 is 17 amino acids. Trimming cost V 5 bases and J 11 bases, with 28 bases left between them. CDR1 is MNHEY and CDR2 is SMNVEV in the germline V gene (reference sequence). DNA of the CDR3: TGTGCCAGCAGTATCGGGGGATTGGGGGAATCTCTCGGAGCCCAGCATTTT. Translation: CASSIGGLGESLGAQHF.